Listed below are T cell receptor beta chains from one sample, sequenced in a study of T cell repertoires in cytomegalovirus infection. TCRdb redid the calling of the reads with MiXCR, one entry per CDR3 protein. The sample records around 740,000 distinct CDR3 sequences, under 40% being singletons. Sequencing used PBMCs. All receptors derive from a human donor in good health (CMV status not recorded). Some clones in this sample may be carry-over from other donors' samples. Both conserved end residues are part of each CDR3. Each record gives: V gene, D gene, clone size, J gene, CDR3 protein, CDR3 DNA. D genes are given only for firm matches. Part of the rows lack a size; the others show once, few, many or a class for expanded clones.

>TRBV15|.|.|TRBJ1-6
CATSTGTDNSPLHF
TGTGCCACCAGCACCGGGACCGATAATTCACCCCTCCACTTT
>TRBV7-2|.|many|TRBJ2-5
CASSLGASNLETQYF
TGTGCCAGCAGCCTAGGAGCGAGCAACCTCGAGACCCAGTACTTC
>TRBV12-3/TRBV12-4|.|.|TRBJ1-5
CASTPRSGQPQHF
TGTGCCAGCACCCCCCGAAGTGGTCAGCCCCAGCATTTT
>TRBV15|.|.|TRBJ1-1
CATSNGVSGGVRNTEAFF
TGTGCCACCAGCAATGGGGTATCTGGCGGGGTTCGGAACACTGAAGCTTTCTTT
>TRBV7-9|.|many|TRBJ1-1
CASSFRAQAGNTEAFF
TGTGCCAGCAGCTTCAGGGCCCAGGCAGGCAACACTGAAGCTTTCTTT
>TRBV2|.|.|TRBJ1-2
CASSPWVDNYVYTF
TGTGCCAGCAGTCCCTGGGTTGATAACTATGTCTACACCTTC
>TRBV28|.|.|TRBJ2-2
CASSSRTRTNTGELFF
TGTGCCAGCAGTTCTCGGACACGAACGAACACCGGGGAGCTGTTTTTT
>TRBV19|TRBD1|few|TRBJ1-2
CASNQPGQGNYGYTF
TGTGCCAGTAACCAACCGGGACAGGGGAACTATGGCTACACCTTC
>TRBV6-2/TRBV6-3|.|once|TRBJ1-1
CASSYKVDPNTEAFF
TGTGCCAGCAGTTACAAAGTTGACCCGAACACTGAAGCTTTCTTT
>TRBV7-9|.|few|TRBJ2-2
CASSLTNEPTGELFF
TGTGCCAGCAGCTTGACTAACGAACCAACCGGGGAGCTGTTTTTT
>TRBV28|TRBD1|few|TRBJ1-1
CASNSGGMNTEAFF
TGTGCCAGCAATTCAGGGGGCATGAACACTGAAGCTTTCTTT
>TRBV6-5|.|few|TRBJ2-7
CASGDTTYEQYF
TGTGCCAGTGGGGACACCACCTACGAGCAGTACTTC
>TRBV27|.|few|TRBJ1-2
CASSSVAGGRDYGYTF
TGTGCCAGCAGTTCAGTGGCGGGGGGGCGCGACTATGGCTACACCTTC
>TRBV20-1|TRBD2|.|TRBJ2-7
CSAREGGGPLGEQYF
TGCAGTGCTAGGGAAGGCGGGGGGCCTCTGGGGGAGCAGTACTTC
>TRBV7-6|TRBD2|.|TRBJ2-2
CASSLAQGLAGAVFHRAGELFF
TGTGCCAGCAGCTTAGCCCAGGGACTAGCGGGAGCTGTCTTTCATCGGGCCGGGGAGCTGTTTTTT
>TRBV7-8|.|many|TRBJ1-5
CASSLARYSNQPQHF
TGTGCCAGCAGCTTAGCGCGATATAGCAATCAGCCCCAGCATTTT
>TRBV11-2|TRBD2|.|TRBJ2-1
CASSLGLGGMAHEQFF
TGTGCCAGCAGCTTAGGATTGGGGGGGATGGCACATGAGCAGTTCTTC
>TRBV27|TRBD1|.|TRBJ2-7
CASSLKVGRQGVRYEQYF
TGTGCCAGCAGTTTAAAAGTCGGGCGACAGGGTGTCCGCTACGAGCAGTACTTC
>TRBV5-1|.|few|TRBJ1-5
CASSLGGGHNSNQPQHF
TGCGCCAGCAGCTTGGGGGGGGGACATAATAGCAATCAGCCCCAGCATTTT
>TRBV28|.|few|TRBJ1-1
CASSLIAVLTEAFF
TGTGCCAGCAGTTTAATCGCAGTTCTGACTGAAGCTTTCTTT
>TRBV7-3|.|few|TRBJ2-7
CASSLLPGTYEQYF
TGTGCCAGCAGCTTACTTCCAGGTACCTACGAGCAGTACTTC
>TRBV6-1|.|.|TRBJ1-3
CASSEEEGNTIYF
TGTGCCAGCAGTGAAGAGGAAGGAAACACCATATATTTT
>TRBV27|TRBD1|.|TRBJ1-4
CASSPGTGKNEKLFF
TGTGCCAGCAGTCCAGGGACAGGGAAAAACGAAAAACTGTTTTTT
>TRBV7-9|.|once|TRBJ1-5
CASSSLGPGSNQPKHF
TGTGCCAGCAGCTCCCTAGGTCCGGGAAGCAATCAGCCCAAGCATTTT
>TRBV7-2|TRBD2|.|TRBJ2-3
CASSFARGLAGAKGAQYF
TGTGCCAGCAGCTTTGCGCGGGGGCTAGCGGGAGCTAAGGGGGCGCAGTATTTT
>TRBV24-1|TRBD1|.|TRBJ1-1
CATRGPGTANTEAFF
TGTGCCACCAGGGGTCCCGGGACAGCGAACACTGAAGCTTTCTTT
>TRBV20-1|.|.|TRBJ2-3
CSASPQRTDTQYF
TGCAGTGCTAGTCCTCAACGCACAGATACGCAGTATTTT
>TRBV10-3|.|few|TRBJ1-2
CAISESGWAGYTF
TGTGCCATCAGTGAGTCAGGCTGGGCTGGCTACACCTTC
>TRBV6-6|TRBD2|few|TRBJ2-5
CASSQRASGREGTQYF
TGTGCCAGCAGTCAACGGGCTAGCGGGAGAGAGGGGACCCAGTACTTC
>TRBV4-1|.|.|TRBJ1-5
CASSQGIGSNQPQHF
TGCGCCAGCAGCCAAGGTATAGGAAGCAATCAGCCCCAGCATTTT
>TRBV6-1|TRBD1|few|TRBJ2-5
CASSRDSEETQYF
TGTGCCAGCAGCCGGGACAGCGAAGAGACCCAGTACTTC
>TRBV28|TRBD1|.|TRBJ1-2
CASSSWTGGDGYTF
TGTGCCAGCAGTTCTTGGACAGGGGGCGATGGCTACACCTTC
>TRBV28|.|few|TRBJ2-7
CASRGSALRYEQYF
TGTGCCAGCAGGGGTTCTGCGCTTCGCTACGAGCAGTACTTC